The 30 T cell receptor beta chains presented below share a single source sample, sequenced in a study of T-cell reconstitution after alpha-beta-depleted transplantation in children. A TCRbeta library incorporating unique molecular identifiers was prepared. TCRdb independently ran MiXCR on the PCR reads; one entry per CDR3 protein. This sample has 330,000 or so distinct CDR3 sequences, with about 9.4% found just once. Sequences were derived from PBMCs, sampled before TCRalphabeta/CD19-depleted stem cell transplant. The receptors shown here come from a boy in the first two years of life with acute myeloid leukemia, due to receive a stem cell transplant.

This clonotype was seen repeatedly, ten times or more. This chain links TRBV20-1 with TRBJ1-5; 7 positions match TRBD1. The germline V gene encodes CDR1 DFQATT and CDR2 SNEGSKA (reference sequence). There are 14 residues in the CDR3. V shed 3 bases, J shed 5 bases, and the junction held 7 bases outside the gene matches. CDR3 in DNA: TGCAGTGCTAGGAGGGGGCCAGTTGATCAGCCCCAGCATTTT. Protein: CSARRGPVDQPQHF.

This clonotype appeared many times. The rearrangement links TRBV7-2 to TRBJ2-1; tentative D call: TRBD2 (5 bases). Germline values: CDR1 SGHTA, CDR2 FQGNSA. The V end lost 0 bases, the J end lost 5 bases, and 11 bases lay between the germline ends. The CDR3 totals 15 residues. The DNA of the CDR3 is TGTGCCAGCAGCTTAGCAGGGAGTCTCGACAATGAGCAGTTCTTC. Protein product: CASSLAGSLDNEQFF.

Many counts were recorded for this clonotype. The rearrangement links TRBV29-1 to TRBJ1-2; 9 nucleotides line up with TRBD1. The CDR3 totals 14 residues. Germline values: CDR1 SQVTM, CDR2 ANQGSEA. Germline trimming cut 7 bases from V and 1 base from J; bases unmatched to any gene: 7. The CDR3 region has the DNA TGCAGCGCCCTATACAGGGGGCGTAACTATGGCTACACCTTC. It encodes CSALYRGRNYGYTF.

Of note for this clonotype: This may arise from a read error, as a much more abundant clone is one base away. The chain carries TRBV2 and TRBJ2-1; D ambiguous. Germline V CDR1 and CDR2: SNHLY, FYNNEI. This CDR3 is 18 amino acids long. DNA for the CDR3: TGTGCCTGCAGTTTACACGTTAGGGCCGCGAGCTCCTACAATGAGCAGTTCTTC. Translated: CACSLHVRAASSYNEQFF.

This clonotype was seen many times. The V gene is TRBV5-1, the J gene TRBJ2-1; 7 bases line up with TRBD2. Per germline, CDR1 SGHRS and CDR2 YFSETQ. The CDR3 contains 18 residues. The ends lost 0 bases at V and 0 bases at J; junction bases unmatched: 9. CDR3 coding DNA: TGCGCCAGCAGCTTGGCCGGAGCGGGACTAAGCTCCTACAATGAGCAGTTCTTC. As protein: CASSLAGAGLSSYNEQFF.

This clonotype occurred many times. In DNA form, the CDR3 reads TGCGCCAGCAGCTTGGGTGCTAGCTCCTACAATGAGCAGTTCTTC. Its protein is CASSLGASSYNEQFF. The chain is built from TRBV5-1 and TRBJ2-1; the D is unclear. V was cut by 0 bases and J by 0 bases, with 7 bases left in between. The germline CDR1 and CDR2 sequences are SGHRS and YFSETQ. This CDR3 is built from 15 residues.

This clonotype was seen at least ten times. The chain uses TRBV5-1 and TRBJ2-1, with 10 bases fitting TRBD2. Germline loops: CDR1 SGHRS, CDR2 YFSETQ. The CDR3 is 17 amino acids. The ends lost 3 bases at V and 7 bases at J; junction bases unmatched: 13. CDR3 residues: CASSSRSWPSGRNEQFF. DNA for the CDR3: TGCGCCAGCAGCTCCCGGAGTTGGCCTAGCGGGAGAAATGAGCAGTTCTTC.

This clonotype was seen only a few times. The chain recombines TRBV12-3 or TRBV12-4 with TRBJ2-2; no definite D call. This CDR3 has 17 amino acids. V was pared by 3 bases and J by 0 bases, with 14 bases between. The CDR3 here is CASSFPQGYANTGELFF. CDR3 bases: TGTGCCAGCAGTTTTCCCCAAGGCTACGCGAACACCGGGGAGCTGTTTTTT.

This clonotype has a count of ten or more. The gene calls are TRBV7-9 and TRBJ2-7, with 12 positions matching TRBD2. There are 14 residues in the CDR3. Germline assignment: CDR1 SEHNR and CDR2 FQNEAQ (reference sequence). Trimming removed 11 bases from V and 4 bases from J; junction bases left unmatched: 9. CDR3 in amino acids: CAGLWTSGDYEQYF. In nucleotides, the CDR3 is TGTGCCGGATTATGGACTAGCGGGGATTACGAGCAGTACTTC.

The chain carries TRBV23-1 and TRBJ2-3; D is perhaps TRBD1 (6 bases). TRBV23-1 is given ORF status, its function remaining uncertain. Deletions cut 1 base from V and 4 bases from J, with 15 bases between. The CDR3 runs to 16 residues. CDR3 sequence reads: CASSQYRRTEADTQYF. The DNA for the CDR3 is TGCGCCAGCAGTCAATACCGTCGGACAGAAGCAGATACGCAGTATTTT.

This clonotype occurred many times. The V gene is TRBV20-1, the J gene TRBJ2-7; 10 bases match TRBD2. V trimming: 0 bases; J trimming: 6 bases; junction bases outside the gene matches: 5. The germline gives CDR1 DFQATT, CDR2 SNEGSKA (reference sequence). This CDR3 comprises 14 residues. The CDR3 protein is CSARDGLAGAEQYF. Here the CDR3 DNA reads TGCAGTGCTAGAGATGGGCTAGCGGGAGCCGAGCAGTACTTC.

In this sample, this clonotype turned up many times. J is TRBJ1-4 and V is TRBV2; 8 bases fit TRBD1. The CDR3 loop spans 13 amino acids. Germline CDR1 is SNHLY and CDR2 is FYNNEI. J gave up 7 bases and V 8 bases, and 6 bases lay outside the gene matches. For the CDR3, the DNA is TGTGCCAGCCAGGGGGCGATAGGTGAAAAACTGTTTTTT. The encoded protein is CASQGAIGEKLFF.

This clonotype came up many times. Here the CDR3 reads CASSFGGRYEQYF. In DNA, the CDR3 is TGTGCCAGCAGCTTTGGGGGACGGTACGAGCAGTACTTC. The genes are TRBV5-8 and TRBJ2-7; D possibly uses TRBD1 or TRBD2 (5 bases each). Deletions cut 2 bases from V and 4 bases from J, with 10 bases between. The V gene's germline CDR1 is SGHTS and CDR2 YDEGEE. The CDR3 contains 13 residues.

This chain links TRBV6-1 with TRBJ2-3, with D possibly matching TRBD2 (5 bases). This CDR3 has 11 amino acids. V was clipped by 5 bases and J by 10 bases, with 10 bases between them. Germline CDR1 reads MNHNS; CDR2 reads SASEGT. CDR3 nucleotides: TGTGCCAGCAGTCGGGGATCCTCGCAGTATTTT. As protein: CASSRGSSQYF.

This clonotype was detected ten times or more. The chain uses TRBV5-1 and TRBJ2-2; D unresolved. V was clipped by 0 bases and J by 5 bases, with 11 bases between them. Germline CDR1 reads SGHRS; CDR2 reads YFSETQ. This CDR3 spans 15 amino acids. CDR3: CASSLALVGTGELFF. The CDR3 DNA reads as TGCGCCAGCAGCTTGGCCCTCGTAGGGACCGGGGAGCTGTTTTTT.

The V call is TRBV7-8, the J call TRBJ2-1; a possible D gene is TRBD2 (7 bases). The CDR3 has 17 amino acids. CDR1 SGHVS and CDR2 FQNEAQ come from the germline V gene. V lost 4 bases, J lost 7 bases, and 23 bases lay in between. The CDR3 loop reads CASSSRGGGTQGNEQFF. In nucleotides, the CDR3 is TGTGCCAGCAGCTCCCGCGGGGGTGGGACACAAGGGAATGAGCAGTTCTTC. The full variable domain, with the rest looked up from reference TRBV7-8 and TRBJ2-1, is GAGVSQSPRYKVAKRGQDVALRCDPISGHVSLFWYQQALGQGPEFLTYFQNEAQLDKSGLPSDRFFAERPEGSVSTLKIQRTQQEDSAVYLCASSSRGGGTQGNEQFFGPGTRLTVL.

This clonotype has a count of ten or more. The V gene is TRBV24-1, the J gene TRBJ2-1; 7 bases align to TRBD2. The CDR3 runs 15 residues. With 9 bases clipped from V and 12 bases from J, the junction kept 19 bases outside the gene matches. Germline CDR1 KGHDR, CDR2 SFDVKD. The CDR3 region is CATAAAGLRTEGQFF. Here the CDR3 DNA reads TGTGCCACCGCCGCTGCGGGACTAAGAACTGAGGGGCAGTTCTTC.

This clonotype was seen ten or more times. V usage is TRBV7-2 and J usage is TRBJ2-2, with D perhaps matching TRBD1 or TRBD2 (5 bases each). Trimming left V 5 bases short and J 7 bases short, with 8 bases between. Germline V gene data show CDR1 as SGHTA and CDR2 as FQGNSA. The CDR3 sequence is 12 residues long. The CDR3 loop is CASSRGVGELFF. In DNA, the CDR3 is TGTGCCAGCAGCCGGGGCGTCGGGGAGCTGTTTTTT.

Ten or more counts support this clonotype. J is TRBJ2-7 and V is TRBV20-1; 7 bases match TRBD1. V trimming: 4 bases; J trimming: 4 bases; junction bases outside the gene matches: 10. Germline V gene sequence: CDR1 DFQATT, CDR2 SNEGSKA (reference sequence). The CDR3 is 14 amino acids. This CDR3 is CSATEQGKGYEQYF. The CDR3 DNA is TGCAGTGCTACCGAACAGGGGAAGGGATACGAGCAGTACTTC.

This clonotype was found many times. The chain couples TRBV5-1 to TRBJ2-7; 8 bases are a match to TRBD1. V shed 5 bases, J shed 6 bases, and the junction held 10 bases outside the gene matches. This CDR3 spans 14 amino acids. Germline CDR1 is SGHRS and CDR2 is YFSETQ. CDR3 region: CASRSGQGRGEQYF. The CDR3 coding sequence is TGCGCCAGCAGATCCGGACAGGGCCGGGGCGAGCAGTACTTC.

Points on this clonotype: This may come from a read error, since a much larger clone is one base off. The chain combines TRBV7-4 with TRBJ2-6; no clear D. This CDR3 is built from 17 residues. CDR1 is SGHVT and CDR2 is SQSDAQ in the germline V gene. CDR3 residues: CATSLASVTSGANVLTF. CDR3 DNA: TGTGCCACCAGCTTGGCCAGTGTCACCTCTGGGGCCAACGTCCTGACTTTC.

V and J are TRBV10-2 and TRBJ2-3; 7 nucleotides align to TRBD2. This CDR3 is 13 amino acids long. Trimming removed 6 bases from V and 3 bases from J; junction bases left unmatched: 3. Germline V CDR1 and CDR2: WSHSY, SAAADI. Here the CDR3 reads CASRGGMTDTQYF. For the CDR3, the DNA is TGCGCCAGCAGGGGGGGGATGACAGATACGCAGTATTTT.

This clonotype appeared many times. This chain uses TRBV12-3 or TRBV12-4 with TRBJ2-1, with a tentative D call TRBD1 (6 bases). Trimming removed 3 bases at V and 2 bases at J, with 11 bases between. CDR3 length: 15 amino acids. CDR3 nucleotides: TGTGCCAGCAGTTTCGATGCAGGGGCCTACAATGAGCAGTTCTTC. Its translation: CASSFDAGAYNEQFF.

This clonotype has a count of ten or more. This chain links TRBV9 with TRBJ2-6; D is unclear. CDR1 and CDR2 (germline): SGDLS, YYNGEE. V lost 3 bases to trimming and J lost 2 bases, with 6 bases between them. CDR3 size: 14 residues. CDR3 nucleotide sequence: TGTGCCAGCAGCGCCGCCGCTGGGGCCAACGTCCTGACTTTC. Amino acids: CASSAAAGANVLTF.

The chain links TRBV4-2 to TRBJ2-3; 8 nucleotides agree with TRBD2. CDR1 and CDR2 from the germline V gene are LGHNA and YNFKEQ. The CDR3 runs to 16 residues. With 3 bases clipped from V and 2 bases from J, the junction kept 7 bases outside the gene matches. The CDR3, as DNA: TGTGCCAGCAGCCACTTTAGCGGGATTTTCACAGATACGCAGTATTTT. It encodes CASSHFSGIFTDTQYF.

This clonotype has just a few counts. The CDR3 DNA follows: TGTGCCAGCAGCTTAATGGGCATACCCTACGCGAACACCGGGGAGCTGTTTTTT. It encodes CASSLMGIPYANTGELFF. The chain combines TRBV7-8 with TRBJ2-2; D uncertain. Germline CDR1 and CDR2: SGHVS and FQNEAQ. CDR3 size: 18 residues. V was clipped by 2 bases and J by 0 bases, with 16 bases between them.

Many counts were recorded for this clonotype. This chain joins TRBV25-1 and TRBJ2-1; perhaps TRBD2 as D (6 bases). The V end lost 3 bases, the J end lost 10 bases, and 16 bases lay between the germline ends. Germline loops: CDR1 MGHDK, CDR2 SYGVNS. The CDR3 runs to 14 residues. The CDR3 loop is CASSDSLLAGEQFF. CDR3 bases: TGTGCCAGCAGTGACTCCCTACTAGCAGGCGAGCAGTTCTTC.

This clonotype was found many times. V is TRBV5-1 and J is TRBJ1-3; D not certain. V lost 1 base and J lost 1, with 9 bases in between. This CDR3 has 15 residues. The germline gives CDR1 SGHRS, CDR2 YFSETQ. CDR3 in DNA: TGCGCCAGCAGCTTGTCATCGGGATCTGGAAACACCATATATTTT. This codes for CASSLSSGSGNTIYF. The variable domain in full, with the rest retrieved from reference TRBV5-1 and TRBJ1-3, is KAGVTQTPRYLIKTRGQQVTLSCSPISGHRSVSWYQQTPGQGLQFLFEYFSETQRNKGNFPGRFSGRQFSNSRSEMNVSTLELGDSALYLCASSLSSGSGNTIYFGEGSWLTVV.

This clonotype appeared many times. The rearrangement uses TRBV7-2 and TRBJ2-1; 7 bases are shared with TRBD1. CDR1 is SGHTA and CDR2 is FQGNSA in the germline V gene. V gave up 2 bases and J gave up 3 bases; unmatched junction bases: 10. This CDR3 spans 17 amino acids. The CDR3, as DNA: TGTGCCAGCAGCTTAAGAAAGACAGGGATAATCTACAATGAGCAGTTCTTC. As protein: CASSLRKTGIIYNEQFF.

This clonotype was found many times. This sequence joins TRBV29-1 and TRBJ1-6; D remains ambiguous. Trimming shortened V by 8 bases and J by 8 bases, and 4 bases separated the two germline ends. The CDR3 loop spans 9 amino acids. Germline CDR1 and CDR2: SQVTM and ANQGSEA. CDR3 DNA sequence: TGCAGCTTCCATTCACCCCTCCACTTT. Protein product: CSFHSPLHF.